These 5 T cell receptor beta chains came from one sample sequenced in a study of T cell repertoires in cytomegalovirus infection. TCRdb reprocessed the reads with MiXCR, giving one entry per CDR3 protein. The sample shows 250,000 or so distinct CDR3 sequences, 17% of them seen only once. Sequencing used CD8+ T cells from PBMCs. The receptors here all came from a human donor in good health (CMV status not recorded). Some clones in this sample may be carry-over from other donors' samples.

The chain uses TRBV12-3 or TRBV12-4 and TRBJ2-7; 8 bases match TRBD1. The ends lost 6 bases at V and 1 base at J; junction bases unmatched: 5. The CDR3 has 14 amino acids. For the CDR3, the DNA is TGTGCCAGCAGCGACTGGACAGGGTCCTACGAGCAGTACTTC. This sequence encodes CASSDWTGSYEQYF.

V is TRBV19 and J is TRBJ1-1, with D unresolved. CDR1 is LNHDA and CDR2 is SQIVND in the germline V gene (reference sequence). V lost 5 bases and J 4 bases, leaving 11 bases between the germline ends. This CDR3 region has 13 residues. The CDR3: CASSGLTITEAFF. As DNA, the CDR3 is TGTGCCAGTAGTGGACTGACTATCACTGAAGCTTTCTTT. The full variable domain, rest sourced from reference TRBV19 and TRBJ1-1, is DGGITQSPKYLFRKEGQNVTLSCEQNLNHDAMYWYRQDPGQGLRLIYYSQIVNDFQKGDIAEGYSVSREKKESFPLTVTSAQKNPTAFYLCASSGLTITEAFFGQGTRLTVV.

This clonotype was detected many times. The rearrangement joins TRBV12-3 or TRBV12-4 to TRBJ2-1; 7 bases are shared with TRBD2. The CDR3 is 14 amino acids. J lost 10 bases, V lost 4 bases, and 10 bases had no gene match. The CDR3 DNA reads as TGTGCCAGCAGTTCGGGCCCAGCGGGGAGCGAGCAGTTCTTC. Protein sequence: CASSSGPAGSEQFF.

The sample holds many counts of this clonotype. This chain uses TRBV12-3 or TRBV12-4 with TRBJ1-2, with D uncertain. V gave up 4 bases and J gave up 8 bases, with 14 bases separating them. The CDR3 has 13 amino acids. CDR3 residues: CASSYSMTGGYTF. The CDR3 nucleotides are TGTGCCAGCAGTTATTCAATGACCGGGGGCTACACCTTC.

This clonotype was seen only a few times. This rearrangement joins TRBV28 to TRBJ1-5, with D hard to call. V shed 3 bases and J shed 0 bases, with 12 bases lying between them. Germline-derived CDR1 and CDR2 are MDHEN and SYDVKM. This CDR3 region has 16 residues. CDR3 in DNA: TGTGCCAGCAGTTTGGGATCCGGAGCTAGCAATCAGCCCCAGCATTTT. Protein sequence: CASSLGSGASNQPQHF.